This TCR beta chain was profiled in a study of response to subunit inactivated influenza vaccine (dated by TCRdb to about 2018). About the investigation overall: Deep quantitative profiling of the T cell receptor repertoire was used in the study to follow responses to a trivalent subunit inactivated influenza vaccine. Study-wide conclusions, independent of this receptor: It was suggested by the authors that each seasonal influenza vaccination may recruit only a limited number of new T cells.

Of note for this clonotype: It has no known antigen specificity. The sample holds no much larger clone one base away, and base qualities are not on file.

The library was prepared using RT-PCR. TCRdb lists the instrument as Illumina HiSeq 2500. TCRdb passed the public sequencing reads through fastp at Q25 and MiXCR, retaining productive beta sequences. Rows matching on CDR3 protein sequence are summarized as one entry with the most common DNA and genes. The sample data list about 570,000 distinct CDR3 sequences, and around 11% of these were observed just once. The top ten clones comprise 11% of the sample. Deletion took 3 bases off V and 0 bases off J, with a span of 12 bases between the germline ends. From its cysteine to its phenylalanine, the CDR3 spans 15 amino acids. The read is trimmed to its CDR3 DNA, 45 bases read in frame from base 1. The germline V gene yields SGHRS for CDR1 and YFSETQ for CDR2. In addition, the sample was reused for a study of T cells expressing NK-cell markers. From that second study: The TCR beta cDNA libraries were made using 5'RACE template switching, a step that added both a universal primer site and unique molecular identifiers. In sorted CD3+CD56+NKG2C+, CD3+CD56+NKG2C- and CD3+CD56-NKG2C+ T-cell subsets from several donors, TCR beta-chain repertoires were profiled. Among the eight sequenced donors, seven were HCMV-seropositive and one was HCMV-seronegative. To restrict sorting to alphabetaTCR-expressing T cells, an anti-gammadeltaTCR antibody was added in several experiments. For roughly six donors, the dominant CD3+CD56+NKG2C+ clonotypes were among the top 10 CD8+ clonotypes and accounted for about 1.0-7.5% of CD8+ T cells. Those dominant clonotypes were again the most abundant among CD3+CD56-NKG2C+ cells in a handful of donors, at about 25-65%. It remained unclear whether the expanded NKG2C-expressing T cell clones were specific for HCMV antigens. All eight donors whose samples were sequenced were randomly selected healthy volunteers, three of them men and five women. A commercial ELISA kit detecting HCMV-specific IgG in serum was used to determine HCMV serostatus. Peripheral blood mononuclear cells were isolated from blood by Ficoll density gradient centrifugation. For several donors, bulk peripheral blood T-cell repertoires were additionally sequenced from unsorted PBMC. Priming for cDNA synthesis came from the TCR beta constant segment, and two successive PCR amplification steps followed. Sequencing of the libraries produced 2 x 150 bp reads on Illumina HiSeq 2000/2500, MiSeq or NextSeq. MIGEC was used to demultiplex reads and group reads by UMI, and MiTCR was used to assemble and quantify clonotypes. To exclude erroneous sequences, any TCR cDNA sequence not supported by at least two reads was discarded. Downstream repertoire analysis used the tcR package, and clonotypes were matched across fractions by CDR3 nucleotide sequence plus V segment. Antigen specificity was annotated against VDJdb with VDJmatch, allowing one amino acid substitution in CDR3.

The sample in question was PBMCs from blood, obtained on the day of vaccination. The TCR originated in a man aged 45-65 years who received an inactivated influenza vaccine. Donor details come from another sample of the same person, matched by shared clones. The sequence links TRBV5-1 to TRBJ1-1; TRBD1 could be the D gene, as 5 bases match. The base sequence is TGCGCCAGCAGCTGGACTGACAGACTGAACACTGAAGCTTTCTTT. Translated, it reads CASSWTDRLNTEAFF. With the portions outside the CDR3 filled from the reference TRBV5-1 and TRBJ1-1 genes, the complete variable region becomes KAGVTQTPRYLIKTRGQQVTLSCSPISGHRSVSWYQQTPGQGLQFLFEYFSETQRNKGNFPGRFSGRQFSNSRSEMNVSTLELGDSALYLCASSWTDRLNTEAFFGQGTRLTVV.